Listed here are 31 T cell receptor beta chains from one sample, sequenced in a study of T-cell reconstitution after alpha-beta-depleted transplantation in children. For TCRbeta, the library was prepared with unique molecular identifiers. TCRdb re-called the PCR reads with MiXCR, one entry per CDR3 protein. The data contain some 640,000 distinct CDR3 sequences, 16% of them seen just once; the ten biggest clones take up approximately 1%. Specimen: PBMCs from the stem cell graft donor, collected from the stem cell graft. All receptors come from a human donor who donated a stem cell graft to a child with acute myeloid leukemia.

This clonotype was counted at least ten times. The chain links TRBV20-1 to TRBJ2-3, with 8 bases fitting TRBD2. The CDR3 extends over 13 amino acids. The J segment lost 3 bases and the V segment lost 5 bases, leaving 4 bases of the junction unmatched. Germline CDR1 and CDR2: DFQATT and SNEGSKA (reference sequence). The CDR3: CSASGGKTDTQYF. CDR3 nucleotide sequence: TGCAGTGCTTCGGGGGGGAAGACAGATACGCAGTATTTT.

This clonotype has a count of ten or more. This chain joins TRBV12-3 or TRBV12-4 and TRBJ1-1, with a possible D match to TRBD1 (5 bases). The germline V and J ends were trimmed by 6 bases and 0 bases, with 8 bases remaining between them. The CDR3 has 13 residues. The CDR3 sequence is CASRPGMNTEAFF. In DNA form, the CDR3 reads TGTGCCAGCAGGCCAGGGATGAACACTGAAGCTTTCTTT.

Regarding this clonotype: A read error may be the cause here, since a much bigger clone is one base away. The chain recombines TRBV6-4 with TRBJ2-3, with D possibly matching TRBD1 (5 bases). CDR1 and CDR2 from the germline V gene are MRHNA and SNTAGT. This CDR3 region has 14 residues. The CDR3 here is CASSRRQGTDTHYF. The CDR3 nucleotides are TGTGCCAGCAGCCGTCGGCAGGGAACAGATACGCATTATTTT.

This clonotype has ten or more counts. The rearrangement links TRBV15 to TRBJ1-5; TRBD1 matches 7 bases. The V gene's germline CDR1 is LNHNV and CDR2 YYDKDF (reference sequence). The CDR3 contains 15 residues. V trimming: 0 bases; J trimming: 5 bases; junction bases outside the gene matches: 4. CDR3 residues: CATSRDRGDHQPQHF. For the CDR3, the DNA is TGTGCCACCAGCAGAGACAGGGGGGATCATCAGCCCCAGCATTTT.

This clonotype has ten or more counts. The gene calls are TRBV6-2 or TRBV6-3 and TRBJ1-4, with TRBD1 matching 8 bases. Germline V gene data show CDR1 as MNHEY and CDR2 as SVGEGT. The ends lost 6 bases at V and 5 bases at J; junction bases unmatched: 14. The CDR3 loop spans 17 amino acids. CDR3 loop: CASSSYGGQGQNEKLFF. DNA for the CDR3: TGTGCCAGCAGCAGTTACGGCGGACAGGGCCAAAATGAAAAACTGTTTTTT.

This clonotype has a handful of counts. The chain's CDR3 is CASSPRWSGANVLTF. The CDR3 region has the DNA TGTGCCAGCAGCCCTCGGTGGTCGGGGGCCAACGTCCTGACTTTC. This chain connects TRBV6-2 or TRBV6-3 to TRBJ2-6; the D is unclear. Per the germline V gene, CDR1 is MNHEY and CDR2 is SVGEGT. Trimming pared 6 bases from V and 4 bases from J, leaving 13 bases between. This CDR3 spans 15 amino acids.

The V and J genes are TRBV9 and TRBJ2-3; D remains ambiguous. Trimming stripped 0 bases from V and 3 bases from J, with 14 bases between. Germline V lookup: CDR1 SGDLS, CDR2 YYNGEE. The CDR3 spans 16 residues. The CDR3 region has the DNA TGTGCCAGCAGCGTAGTACCCATTCCCGAAACAGATACGCAGTATTTT. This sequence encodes CASSVVPIPETDTQYF.

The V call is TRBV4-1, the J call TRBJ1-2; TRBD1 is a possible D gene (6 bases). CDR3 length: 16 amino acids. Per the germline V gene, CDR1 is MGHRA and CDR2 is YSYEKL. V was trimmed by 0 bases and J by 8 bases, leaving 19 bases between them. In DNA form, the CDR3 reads TGCGCCAGCAGCCAAGAGCAGGGGTTCTCCGTTACGGGCTACACCTTC. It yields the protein CASSQEQGFSVTGYTF.

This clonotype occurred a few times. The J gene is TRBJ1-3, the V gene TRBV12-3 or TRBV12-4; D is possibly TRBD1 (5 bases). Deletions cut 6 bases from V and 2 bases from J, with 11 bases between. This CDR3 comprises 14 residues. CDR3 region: CASRPTGPGNTIYF. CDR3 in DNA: TGTGCCAGCAGGCCTACAGGACCTGGAAACACCATATATTTT.

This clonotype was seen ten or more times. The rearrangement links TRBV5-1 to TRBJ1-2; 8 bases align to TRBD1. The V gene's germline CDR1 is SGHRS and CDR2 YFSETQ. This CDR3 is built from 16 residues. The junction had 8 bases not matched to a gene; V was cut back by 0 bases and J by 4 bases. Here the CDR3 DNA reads TGCGCCAGCAGCTTGGCTCGGCAGGGGGCAGCCTATGGCTACACCTTC. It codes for CASSLARQGAAYGYTF. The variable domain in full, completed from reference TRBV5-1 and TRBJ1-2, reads KAGVTQTPRYLIKTRGQQVTLSCSPISGHRSVSWYQQTPGQGLQFLFEYFSETQRNKGNFPGRFSGRQFSNSRSEMNVSTLELGDSALYLCASSLARQGAAYGYTFGSGTRLTVV.

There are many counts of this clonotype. CDR3 sequence (DNA): TGTGCCAGCAGTTTGGGGGCTGGGGGTGAAGCTTTCTTT. Translation gives CASSLGAGGEAFF. The chain is built from TRBV27 and TRBJ1-1; tentative D call: TRBD1 (6 bases). This CDR3 is 13 amino acids long. Germline V lookup: CDR1 MNHEY, CDR2 SMNVEV (reference sequence). V was pared by 3 bases and J by 7 bases, with 12 bases between.

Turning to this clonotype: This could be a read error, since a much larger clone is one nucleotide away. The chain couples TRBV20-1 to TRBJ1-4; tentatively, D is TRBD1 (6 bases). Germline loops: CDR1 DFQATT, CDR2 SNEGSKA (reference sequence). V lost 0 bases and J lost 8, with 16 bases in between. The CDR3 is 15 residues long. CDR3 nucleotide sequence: TGCAGTGCTAGAGATCCGGGGGCGCCTAGAGAAAAACTGTTTTTT. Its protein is CSARDPGAPREKLFF.

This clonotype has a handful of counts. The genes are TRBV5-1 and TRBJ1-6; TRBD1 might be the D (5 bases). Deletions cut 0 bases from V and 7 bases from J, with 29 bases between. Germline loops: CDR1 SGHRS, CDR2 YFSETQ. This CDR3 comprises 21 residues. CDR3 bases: TGCGCCAGCAGCTTGGGGTGGGGGAGCGAATCCCGTGTTCTCGGGAATTCACCCCTCCACTTT. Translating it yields CASSLGWGSESRVLGNSPLHF.

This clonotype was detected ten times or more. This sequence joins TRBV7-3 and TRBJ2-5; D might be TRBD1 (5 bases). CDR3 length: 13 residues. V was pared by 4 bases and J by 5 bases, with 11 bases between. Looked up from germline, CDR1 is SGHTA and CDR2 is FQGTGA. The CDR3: CASSWGLGETQYF. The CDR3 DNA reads TGTGCCAGCAGCTGGGGCCTCGGGGAGACCCAGTACTTC.

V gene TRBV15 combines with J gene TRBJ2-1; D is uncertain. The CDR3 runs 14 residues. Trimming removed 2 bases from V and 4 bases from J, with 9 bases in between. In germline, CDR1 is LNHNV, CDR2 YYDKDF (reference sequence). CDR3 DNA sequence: TGTGCCACCAGCAGACGGTGGGGTTACAATGAGCAGTTCTTC. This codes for CATSRRWGYNEQFF. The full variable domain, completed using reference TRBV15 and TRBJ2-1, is DAMVIQNPRYQVTQFGKPVTLSCSQTLNHNVMYWYQQKSSQAPKLLFHYYDKDFNNEADTPDNFQSRRPNTSFCFLDIRSPGLGDTAMYLCATSRRWGYNEQFFGPGTRLTVL.

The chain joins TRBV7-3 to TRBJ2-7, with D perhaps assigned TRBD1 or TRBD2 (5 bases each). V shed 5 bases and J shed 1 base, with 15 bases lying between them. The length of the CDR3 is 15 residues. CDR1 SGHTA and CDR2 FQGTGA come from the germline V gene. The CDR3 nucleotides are TGTGCCAGCAGCCCAGGTGGGGACGGATCCTACGAGCAGTACTTC. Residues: CASSPGGDGSYEQYF.

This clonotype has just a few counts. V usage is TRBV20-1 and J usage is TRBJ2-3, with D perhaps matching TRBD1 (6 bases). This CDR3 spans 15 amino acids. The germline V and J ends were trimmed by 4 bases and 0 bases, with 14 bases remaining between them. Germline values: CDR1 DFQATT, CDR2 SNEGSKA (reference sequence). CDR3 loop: CSATPDRSSTDTQYF. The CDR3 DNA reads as TGCAGTGCTACCCCCGACAGGAGCAGCACAGATACGCAGTATTTT.

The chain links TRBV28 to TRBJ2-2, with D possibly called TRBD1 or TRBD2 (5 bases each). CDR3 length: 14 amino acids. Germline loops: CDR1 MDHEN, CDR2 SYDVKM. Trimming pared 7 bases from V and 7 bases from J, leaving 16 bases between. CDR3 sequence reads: CASTGTPKGGELFF. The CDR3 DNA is TGTGCCAGCACAGGGACCCCGAAGGGCGGGGAGCTGTTTTTT. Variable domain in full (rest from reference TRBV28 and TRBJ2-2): DVKVTQSSRYLVKRTGEKVFLECVQDMDHENMFWYRQDPGLGLRLIYFSYDVKMKEKGDIPEGYSVSREKKERFSLILESASTNQTSMYLCASTGTPKGGELFFGEGSRLTVL.

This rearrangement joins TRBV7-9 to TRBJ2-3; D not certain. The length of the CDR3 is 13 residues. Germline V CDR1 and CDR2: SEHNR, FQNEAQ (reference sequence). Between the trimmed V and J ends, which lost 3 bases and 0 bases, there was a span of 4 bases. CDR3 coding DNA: TGTGCCAGCAGCTTCGCCAGCACAGATACGCAGTATTTT. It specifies CASSFASTDTQYF.

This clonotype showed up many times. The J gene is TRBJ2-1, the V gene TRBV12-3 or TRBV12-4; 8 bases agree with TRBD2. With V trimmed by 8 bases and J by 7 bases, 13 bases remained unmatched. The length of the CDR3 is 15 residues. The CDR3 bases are TGTGCCAGCCGCCACGGGGGGGGCAGTATGAATGAGCAGTTCTTC. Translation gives CASRHGGGSMNEQFF.

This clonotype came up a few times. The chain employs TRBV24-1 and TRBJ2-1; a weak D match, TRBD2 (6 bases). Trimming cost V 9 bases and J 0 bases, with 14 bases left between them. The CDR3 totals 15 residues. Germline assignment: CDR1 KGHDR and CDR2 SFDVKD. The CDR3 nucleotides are TGTGCCACCTCACGCCTAGCGAGCTCCTACAATGAGCAGTTCTTC. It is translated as CATSRLASSYNEQFF.

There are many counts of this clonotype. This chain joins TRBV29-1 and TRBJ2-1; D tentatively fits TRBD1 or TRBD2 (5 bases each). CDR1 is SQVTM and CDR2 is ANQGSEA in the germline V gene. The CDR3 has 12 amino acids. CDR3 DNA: TGCTTCTCCGTGGGGGTTTACAATGAGCAGTTCTTC. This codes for CFSVGVYNEQFF.

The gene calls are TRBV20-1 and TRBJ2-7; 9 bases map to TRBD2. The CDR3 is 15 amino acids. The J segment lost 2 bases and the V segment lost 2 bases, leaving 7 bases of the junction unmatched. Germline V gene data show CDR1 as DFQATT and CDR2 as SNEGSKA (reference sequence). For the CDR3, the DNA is TGCAGTGCTAGACACTCGACTAGCGGAGCCTACGAGCAGTACTTC. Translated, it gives CSARHSTSGAYEQYF.

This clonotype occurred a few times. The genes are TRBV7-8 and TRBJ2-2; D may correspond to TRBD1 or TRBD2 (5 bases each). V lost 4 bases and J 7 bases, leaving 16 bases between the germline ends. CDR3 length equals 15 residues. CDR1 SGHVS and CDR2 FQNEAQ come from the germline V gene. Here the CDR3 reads CASSWGSPVDGELFF. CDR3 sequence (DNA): TGTGCCAGCAGCTGGGGGTCCCCGGTAGACGGGGAGCTGTTTTTT.

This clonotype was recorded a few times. The CDR3 DNA reads TGTGCCAGCAGCGTAGGTGGAGGGCGGAATGGCTACACCTTC. It is translated as CASSVGGGRNGYTF. The chain recombines TRBV9 with TRBJ1-2; D is ambiguous. The CDR3 loop spans 14 amino acids. In germline, CDR1 is SGDLS, CDR2 YYNGEE. Trimming shortened V by 0 bases and J by 6 bases, and 12 bases separated the two germline ends.

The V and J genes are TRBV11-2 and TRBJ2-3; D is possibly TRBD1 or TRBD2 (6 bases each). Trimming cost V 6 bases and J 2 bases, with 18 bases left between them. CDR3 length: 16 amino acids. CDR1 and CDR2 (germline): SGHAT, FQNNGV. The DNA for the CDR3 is TGTGCCAGCAGACCTATCGTGGGGGGCACCACAGATACGCAGTATTTT. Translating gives CASRPIVGGTTDTQYF. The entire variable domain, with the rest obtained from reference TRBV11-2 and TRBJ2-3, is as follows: EAGVAQSPRYKIIEKRQSVAFWCNPISGHATLYWYQQILGQGPKLLIQFQNNGVVDDSQLPKDRFSAERLKGVDSTLKIQPAKLEDSAVYLCASRPIVGGTTDTQYFGPGTRLTVL.

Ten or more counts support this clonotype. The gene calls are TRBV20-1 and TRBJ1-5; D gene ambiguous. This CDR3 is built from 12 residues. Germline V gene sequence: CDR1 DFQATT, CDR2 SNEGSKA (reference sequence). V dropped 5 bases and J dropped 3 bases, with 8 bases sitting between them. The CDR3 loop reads CSALRFNQPQHF. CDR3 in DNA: TGCAGTGCTCTCAGGTTCAATCAGCCCCAGCATTTT.

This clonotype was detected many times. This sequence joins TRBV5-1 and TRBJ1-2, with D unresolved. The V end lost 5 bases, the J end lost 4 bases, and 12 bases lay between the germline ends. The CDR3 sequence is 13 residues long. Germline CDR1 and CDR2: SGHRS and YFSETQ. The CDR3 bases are TGCGCCAGCAGTTTCGGGAGCCGCTATGGCTACACCTTC. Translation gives CASSFGSRYGYTF.

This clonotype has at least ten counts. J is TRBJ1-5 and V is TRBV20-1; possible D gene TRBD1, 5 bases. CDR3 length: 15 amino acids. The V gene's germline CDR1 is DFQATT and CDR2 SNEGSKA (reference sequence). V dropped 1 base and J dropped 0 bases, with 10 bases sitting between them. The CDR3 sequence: CSARARDYSNQPQHF. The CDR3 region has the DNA TGCAGTGCTAGAGCCAGGGATTATAGCAATCAGCCCCAGCATTTT.

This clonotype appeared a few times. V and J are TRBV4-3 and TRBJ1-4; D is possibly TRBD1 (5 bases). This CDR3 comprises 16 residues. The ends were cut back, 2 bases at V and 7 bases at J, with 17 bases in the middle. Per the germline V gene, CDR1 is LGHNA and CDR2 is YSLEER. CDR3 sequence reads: CASSQTFKGQGEKLFF. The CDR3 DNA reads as TGCGCCAGCAGCCAAACGTTCAAGGGTCAGGGTGAAAAACTGTTTTTT.

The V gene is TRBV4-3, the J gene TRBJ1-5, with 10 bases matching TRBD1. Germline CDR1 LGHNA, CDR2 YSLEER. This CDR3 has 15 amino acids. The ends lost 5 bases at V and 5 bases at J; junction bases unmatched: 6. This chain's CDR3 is CASSADRGTHQPQHF. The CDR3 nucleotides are TGCGCCAGCAGCGCGGACAGGGGGACCCATCAGCCCCAGCATTTT.